This TCR beta chain was recorded in a study of T cell responses to AZD1222 COVID-19 vaccine. This clone appeared once. The antigen is not known. Germline V gives CDR1 MNHEY, CDR2 SVGEGT. With 6 bases clipped from V and 6 bases from J, the junction kept 3 bases outside the gene matches. The CDR3 has 14 amino acids. Whether given at about 4 or about 12 weeks, second doses were pooled. This table comes from immunoSEQ multiplex PCR, and its TCRdb copy is limited to in-frame clones, with some not included. The sample records approximately 120,000 clones, approximately 89% being singletons. Findings and caveats of the study: The donor group comprised mostly white British people and more females; the analysis possibly underestimated clonal diversity.

The TCR originated in an adult who received the AZD1222 COVID-19 vaccine. The input for sequencing was peripheral blood, taken 28 days after the second AZD1222 dose. The chain joins TRBV6-2 or TRBV6-3 to TRBJ2-1, with 12 bases aligning to TRBD2. CDR3 in DNA: TGTGCCAGCAGCGCGACTAGCGGGAGCAATGAGCAGTTCTTC. This translates into CASSATSGSNEQFF.